Each of the 13 T cell receptor beta chains below was sequenced from the same sample in a study of blood T cell repertoires in COVID-19. Sequenced by immunoSEQ multiplex PCR; TCRdb stores in-frame clones only, minus some. Of about 31,000 clones detected, roughly 88% appear once; the ten largest clones hold approximately 7.9%. The specimen sequenced was peripheral blood. These receptor sequences come from a man in his 60s with COVID-19, enrolled during active disease.

This chain links TRBV28 with TRBJ2-7; 10 bases map to TRBD2. The CDR3 has 15 residues. Germline CDR1 is MDHEN and CDR2 is SYDVKM. With 10 bases clipped from V and 0 bases from J, the junction kept 9 bases outside the gene matches. The CDR3 loop is CAIESSGRASYEQYF. In nucleotides, the CDR3 is TGTGCCATCGAATCCAGCGGGAGGGCCTCCTACGAGCAGTACTTC.

The CDR3 spells CVRSLQNMNTEAFF. CDR3 in DNA: TGTGTCAGAAGCCTACAGAACATGAACACTGAAGCTTTCTTT. The rearrangement uses TRBV7-5 and TRBJ1-1; the table's D call TRBD1 went unverified against the DNA. TRBV7-5 is marked as a pseudogene. The CDR3 runs 14 residues.

This CDR3 is CASSLRAWTSGRAQDTQYF. CDR3 DNA: TGTGCCAGCAGTTTAAGGGCCTGGACTAGCGGGAGGGCCCAAGATACGCAGTATTTT. The rearrangement links TRBV27 to TRBJ2-3, with 15 nucleotides matching TRBD2. The CDR3 totals 19 residues. Germline CDR1 reads MNHEY; CDR2 reads SMNVEV (reference sequence). V shed 2 bases and J 5 bases; nucleotides not matched to a gene: 11.

The V and J genes are TRBV29-1 and TRBJ2-2, with 7 bases fitting TRBD1. Germline V gene lookup returns CDR1 SQVTM and CDR2 ANQGSEA. The J segment lost 2 bases and the V segment lost 7 bases, leaving 4 bases of the junction unmatched. This CDR3 region has 13 residues. The DNA of the CDR3 is TGCAGCGCTGGGACAGTCAACACCGGGGAGCTGTTTTTT. The encoded protein is CSAGTVNTGELFF.

The genes are TRBV5-1 and TRBJ1-2, with D uncertain. V was pared by 0 bases and J by 4 bases, with 10 bases between. Germline values: CDR1 SGHRS, CDR2 YFSETQ. This CDR3 is 14 amino acids long. This CDR3 is CASSLGEGSYGYTF. DNA for the CDR3: TGCGCCAGCAGCTTGGGTGAGGGAAGCTATGGCTACACCTTC.

The chain combines TRBV19 with TRBJ2-3; 7 positions agree with TRBD2. From germline, CDR1 is LNHDA and CDR2 SQIVND (reference sequence). The CDR3 has 19 amino acids. Losses at the gene ends were 3 bases for V and 0 bases for J; bases not matched to a gene: 15. As DNA, the CDR3 is TGTGCCAGTAGTATTTATGCGGGAGCGTGGGGATTCAGCACAGATACGCAGTATTTT. Translating gives CASSIYAGAWGFSTDTQYF.

CDR3 region: CASSPGARNTEAFF. The DNA for the CDR3 is TGTGCCAGCAGTCCAGGGGCGAGGAACACTGAAGCTTTCTTT. V is TRBV28 and J is TRBJ1-1; D possibly corresponds to TRBD1 (6 bases). The germline V gene encodes CDR1 MDHEN and CDR2 SYDVKM. The length of the CDR3 is 14 residues. V lost 5 bases, J lost 1 base, and 11 bases lay in between.

This chain links TRBV10-3 with TRBJ1-5, with D possibly being TRBD1 (6 bases). The CDR3 length is 15 residues. Trimming left V 0 bases short and J 4 bases short, with 10 bases between. Germline CDR1 reads ENHRY; CDR2 reads SYGVKD. This CDR3 is CAISESQGENQPQHF. CDR3 in DNA: TGTGCCATCAGTGAGTCACAGGGTGAGAATCAGCCCCAGCATTTT.

The CDR3 DNA reads as TGTGCCAGCAGCCGGACAAGCGGGGGGGCAGATACGCAGTATTTT. As protein: CASSRTSGGADTQYF. The chain carries TRBV7-3 and TRBJ2-3; 10 nucleotides match TRBD2. CDR1 and CDR2 (germline): SGHTA, FQGTGA. Trimming took 5 bases from V and 4 from J; bases not matched to a gene: 6. This CDR3 region has 15 residues.

This chain links TRBV28 with TRBJ2-7; 12 nucleotides agree with TRBD2. Per the germline V gene, CDR1 is MDHEN and CDR2 is SYDVKM. The length of the CDR3 is 16 residues. The V segment lost 7 bases and the J segment 6 bases; nucleotides outside the gene matches: 13. The CDR3, as DNA: TGTGCCAGCATCCCGACGGAACTAGCGGGAGGCGTCGAGCAGTACTTC. Its protein is CASIPTELAGGVEQYF.

This chain connects TRBV2 to TRBJ2-7; D may be TRBD1 (5 bases). V lost 6 bases, J lost 0 bases, and 12 bases lay in between. Germline V CDR1 and CDR2: SNHLY, FYNNEI. The CDR3 spans 14 residues. The CDR3 coding sequence is TGTGCCAGCAGGCTTCGTGGGGCCTCCTACGAGCAGTACTTC. Amino acids: CASRLRGASYEQYF. The full variable domain, its missing parts supplied by reference TRBV2 and TRBJ2-7, is EPEVTQTPSHQVTQMGQEVILRCVPISNHLYFYWYRQILGQKVEFLVSFYNNEISEKSEIFDDQFSVERPDGSNFTLKIRSTKLEDSAMYFCASRLRGASYEQYFGPGTRLTVT.

The J gene is TRBJ2-2, the V gene TRBV7-3; perhaps TRBD1 as D (6 bases). The CDR3 covers 16 residues. Deletions cut 2 bases from V and 2 bases from J, with 12 bases between. CDR1 and CDR2 (germline): SGHTA, FQGTGA. The CDR3 region has the DNA TGTGCCAGCAGCTTAGTTGGGGGCCCAAACACCGGGGAGCTGTTTTTT. It yields the protein CASSLVGGPNTGELFF.

The chain employs TRBV27 and TRBJ2-2; 9 bases match TRBD2. V dropped 7 bases and J dropped 2; count of bases not matched to a gene: 5. Germline CDR1 reads MNHEY; CDR2 reads SMNVEV (reference sequence). CDR3 length: 15 residues. The CDR3 DNA reads TGTGCCAGCACGGCGGGAGGGCCTAACACCGGGGAGCTGTTTTTT. Protein product: CASTAGGPNTGELFF.